The source of this T cell receptor (beta chain) is a study of cytomegalovirus exposure and HLA in healthy donors. General study results and limits: Segments of the TCR beta V type were, in most cases, productive about 90% or about 30% of the time in an earlier analysis. A later analysis reportedly found that, within productive TCRs, an Asian-associated ancestry cluster had fewer N-insertions than the mean observed across the roughly 610 donors.

Per the germline V gene, CDR1 is MRHNA and CDR2 is SNTAGT. The ends lost 6 bases at V and 2 bases at J; junction bases unmatched: 8. This CDR3 contains 15 residues. Regarding this clone: Antigen unknown.

Primers: 60 Vbeta forward and 13 Jbeta reverse. Assay: immunoSEQ multiplex PCR; the TCRdb copy retains only in-frame clones and omits some. This table holds just under 45,000 clones, more than 45% found once. Sequencing input: PBMCs. The TCR was taken from a man in his 60s in good health and CMV-seronegative. V is TRBV6-4 and J is TRBJ2-7, with TRBD2 matching over 9 bases. CDR3 protein: CASSLYAGGPYEQYF. In DNA, the CDR3 is TGTGCCAGCAGCCTTTATGCGGGAGGGCCCTACGAGCAGTACTTC.